This TCR beta chain was captured by sequencing in a study of beta chain features in type 1 diabetes (dated 2018 in TCRdb). At the level of the whole study: Patients and healthy donors did not differ in mean age, gender distribution, total cell number or subset yield. Across all samples, fewer than 110,000,000 sorted cells were examined, and cell number per subset correlated strongly with RNA yield. Naive and central memory subsets were obtained from all 30 or so donors, but regulatory and stem cell-like memory subsets were isolated from only 8 patients and roughly eight healthy donors. In the study, TCRB repertoires of sorted circulating CD4+ T cell subsets from recently diagnosed type 1 diabetes patients were compared with those of matched healthy donors.

What the authors observed across the whole study: Naive, central memory and regulatory TCRB repertoires appeared to be more similar among patients than among healthy donors. PCR may preferentially amplify shorter templates, but because patient and control samples were amplified and corrected together, any resulting skew would affect both groups equally. Patients with type 1 diabetes made fewer insertions and deleted more nucleotides at VDJ recombination sites, implying thymic rearrangement abnormalities. Because small numbers of individuals were included in the HLA sub-analyses, any influence of HLA type on TCRB rearrangement was left unresolved. In all four CD4+ subsets, TCRB CDR3 length was moderately but significantly shorter in type 1 diabetes patients. Sequencing cDNA rather than genomic DNA could over-represent highly expressing activated cells, although activation and CD3 levels did not differ between groups.

This clone has just a few counts. Its antigen is currently not known. No qualities accompany the bases; no much larger clone lies one base away. The entire amount of isolated RNA was reverse transcribed using the High Capacity cDNA Reverse Transcription Kit, so the sequenced TCRB transcripts were expressed ones. Naive, central memory and regulatory T cell samples underwent deep immunoSEQ sequencing, averaging about 3.57 million total reads per sample. Sorted cells were lysed in RLT buffer and RNA was extracted with DNase-treated RNeasy Micro or Mini kits, depending on cell number. Each cell subset was processed on its own to prevent cross-contamination, while patient and healthy donor samples were processed together. The immunoSEQ multiplex PCR was used to amplify TCRB sequences from cDNA, yielding 87-bp fragments that span the CDR3 region. The amplicons were sequenced using the Illumina HiSeq platform. For the original study's pipeline: PCR bias was computationally corrected using synthetic template baselines, reads within Hamming distance 2 were collapsed, and singletons that could not be merged were discarded. Reads were aligned to IMGT to assign V, D and J genes, CDR3 length, and insertions or deletions at six rearrangement sites. Clonotype counts were normalized to sorted cell number within each subset before computing true diversity and Gini coefficients with the tcR R package. The overlap coefficient, calculated on TCRB nucleotide sequences, was used to quantify repertoire sharing. Imported from immuneACCESS, the table was reduced by TCRdb to in-frame sequences with V and J called. These copies leave out some clones; in studies compared against another copy, an unresolved V gene accounts for under half, and the cause of the remainder is not known. D and trimming come from the DNA, and the V and J calls and clone size come from that table. In this sample the table shows 120,000 to 150,000 clones, more than 10% of which occur a single time. The ten largest clonotypes hold about 1.3% of the sample.

Each donor gave one peripheral blood draw, averaging approximately 0.12 L, which was collected into heparinised tubes. Naive, central memory, regulatory and stem cell-like memory CD4+ T cells were sorted on a BD FACSAria II using a panel including CD45RO, CCR7, CD25, CD127, CD95 and CD27. Purity was above 95% for every sorted population. Right away, PBMCs were isolated by Lymphoprep density gradient centrifugation and were stained directly, with no culture step. So that batch effects would be minimized, each experiment stained and sorted samples in pairs, pairing one healthy donor with one patient. Relative to germline, V is 11 bases shorter and J is 6 bases shorter, with 19 bases between their ends. The CDR3, cysteine through phenylalanine, is 13 amino acids long. CDR3 DNA only is kept here, 39 bases in frame from base 1. The germline V gene supplies CDR1 SGHTA and CDR2 FQGNSA.

The specimen was central memory CD4+ T cells from blood. This receptor chain uses TRBV7-2 and TRBJ1-1, and TRBD1 may be the D gene, going by 5 matching bases. The clonotype comes from a man aged 18 to 29 with type 1 diabetes. The DNA sequence reads TGTGCCGACACAGGTCGGAGGGGACCTGAAGCTTTCTTT. Its translation is CADTGRRGPEAFF.